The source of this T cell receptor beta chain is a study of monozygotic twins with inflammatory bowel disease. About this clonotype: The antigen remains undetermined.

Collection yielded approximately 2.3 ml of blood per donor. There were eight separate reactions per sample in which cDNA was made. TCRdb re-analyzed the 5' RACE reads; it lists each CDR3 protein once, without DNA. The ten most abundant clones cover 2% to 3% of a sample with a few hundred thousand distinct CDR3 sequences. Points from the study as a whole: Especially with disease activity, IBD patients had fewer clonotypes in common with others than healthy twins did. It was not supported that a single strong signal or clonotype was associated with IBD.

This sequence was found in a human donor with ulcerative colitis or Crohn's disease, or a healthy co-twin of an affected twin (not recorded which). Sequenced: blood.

The CDR3 protein is CASSQGTGELEAFF. This chain connects TRBV4-3 to TRBJ1-1; TCRdb's D gene call, TRBD1, goes unchecked for lack of DNA. This CDR3 spans 14 amino acids. Germline V gene lookup returns CDR1 LGHNA and CDR2 YSLEER.